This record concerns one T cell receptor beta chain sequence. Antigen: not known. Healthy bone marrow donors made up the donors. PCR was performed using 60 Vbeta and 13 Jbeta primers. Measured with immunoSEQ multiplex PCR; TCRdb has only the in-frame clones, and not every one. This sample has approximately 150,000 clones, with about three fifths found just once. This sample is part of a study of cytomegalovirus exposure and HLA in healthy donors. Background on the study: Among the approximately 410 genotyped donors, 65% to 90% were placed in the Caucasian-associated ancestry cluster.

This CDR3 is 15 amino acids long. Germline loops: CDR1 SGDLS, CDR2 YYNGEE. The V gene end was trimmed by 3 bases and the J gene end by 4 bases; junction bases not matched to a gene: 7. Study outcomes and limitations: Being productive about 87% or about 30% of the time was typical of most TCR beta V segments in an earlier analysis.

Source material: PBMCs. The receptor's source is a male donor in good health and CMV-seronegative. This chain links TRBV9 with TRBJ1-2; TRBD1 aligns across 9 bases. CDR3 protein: CASSAGQGTAYGYTF. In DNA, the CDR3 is TGTGCCAGCAGCGCCGGACAGGGGACCGCCTATGGCTACACCTTC.